Presented here are 20 T cell receptor beta chains from one specimen sequenced in a study of shared clonotypes between healthy human individuals. This table comes from immunoSEQ multiplex PCR, and its TCRdb copy is limited to in-frame clones, with some not included. The table lists over 850,000 clones, 78% of them singletons. Sequences were obtained from memory CD4+ T cells from PBMCs. Sample subset: CD45RA-negative fraction. Every receptor here comes from a man between 18 and 29 years old in good health. Some clones in this sample may be carry-over from other donors' samples.

This clone was seen many times. At the DNA level, this CDR3 is encoded by other sequences in the same sample as well. This chain links TRBV29-1 with TRBJ1-2; no definite D call. Looked up from germline, CDR1 is SQVTM and CDR2 is ANQGSEA. Trimming stripped 5 bases from V and 3 bases from J, with 10 bases between. CDR3 length: 12 amino acids. The CDR3 sequence: CSVNRGDYGYTF. The CDR3 nucleotides are TGCAGCGTTAATCGGGGAGACTATGGCTACACCTTC.

This clone appeared a single time. V gene TRBV5-6 combines with J gene TRBJ1-3; D is uncertain. The CDR3 totals 14 residues. From germline, CDR1 is SGHDT and CDR2 YYEEEE. Trimming cost V 6 bases and J 2 bases, with 12 bases left between them. The CDR3 bases are TGTGCCAGCATCCGAGAGGGAACTGGAAACACCATATATTTT. It yields the protein CASIREGTGNTIYF. The complete variable domain, with remaining parts taken from reference TRBV5-6 and TRBJ1-3, reads DAGVTQSPTHLIKTRGQQVTLRCSPKSGHDTVSWYQQALGQGPQFIFQYYEEEERQRGNFPDRFSGHQFPNYSSELNVNALLLGDSALYLCASIREGTGNTIYFGEGSWLTVV.

This clone was recorded many times. The chain uses TRBV2 and TRBJ1-4, with 8 bases lining up with TRBD1. Trimming removed 8 bases from V and 12 bases from J; junction bases left unmatched: 8. The CDR3 is 12 residues long. CDR1 and CDR2 (germline): SNHLY, FYNNEI. The DNA of the CDR3 is TGTGCCAGCCAACAGGGGGGACCCCAACTGTTTTTT. Protein: CASQQGGPQLFF.

A note on this clone: It is unclear where the CDR3 begins or ends on the DNA, so no DNA is shown, and the CDR3 is as TCRdb lists it. The gene calls are TRBV21-1 and TRBJ2-7; TRBD1 reflects the table's D call only, with no check against the DNA. TRBV21-1 has pseudogene status. The CDR3 is 18 amino acids in total, end residues counted. This chain's CDR3 is CASSKGEWGRGSRYEQYF.

V and J are TRBV2 and TRBJ2-2; D is uncertain. This CDR3 has 14 residues. Germline V CDR1 and CDR2: SNHLY, FYNNEI. V was trimmed by 0 bases and J by 5 bases, leaving 7 bases between them. CDR3 sequence (DNA): TGTGCCAGCAGTGAAGCGCGGCTTACCGGGGAGCTGTTTTTT. This encodes CASSEARLTGELFF. Complete variable domain (other parts from reference TRBV2 and TRBJ2-2): EPEVTQTPSHQVTQMGQEVILRCVPISNHLYFYWYRQILGQKVEFLVSFYNNEISEKSEIFDDQFSVERPDGSNFTLKIRSTKLEDSAMYFCASSEARLTGELFFGEGSRLTVL.

The chain links TRBV7-3 to TRBJ2-2, with D possibly being TRBD2 (5 bases). Trimming pared 6 bases from V and 6 bases from J, leaving 14 bases between. CDR1 and CDR2 from the germline V gene are SGHTA and FQGTGA. The length of the CDR3 is 14 residues. The CDR3 region has the DNA TGTGCCAGCAGGACCGATCCAGCGGCCGGGGAGCTGTTTTTT. Translation gives CASRTDPAAGELFF.

Regarding this clone: A read error may be the cause here, since a much bigger clone is one base away. The rearrangement joins TRBV11-2 to TRBJ2-5; D gene uncertain. The J call could be wrong; TRBJ2-7 is a better fit for the DNA end. The germline gives CDR1 SGHAT, CDR2 FQNNGV. This CDR3 is built from 12 residues. In DNA, the CDR3 is TGTGCCAGCAGCTTCAGCTCCTACGAGCAGTACTTC. Protein product: CASSFSSYEQYF.

Only one count was recorded for this clone. The J gene is TRBJ1-5, the V gene TRBV7-8; TRBD1 matches 9 bases. The CDR3 loop spans 15 amino acids. V trimming: 1 base; J trimming: 5 bases; junction bases outside the gene matches: 3. Germline values: CDR1 SGHVS, CDR2 FQNEAQ. CDR3 nucleotides: TGTGCCAGCAGCTTAGGATGGACAGGGGATCAGCCCCAGCATTTT. It is translated as CASSLGWTGDQPQHF.

This clone has a handful of counts. This CDR3 reads CASSPSGRRETGELFF. In nucleotides, the CDR3 is TGTGCCAGCAGCCCTAGCGGGAGGCGAGAGACCGGGGAGCTGTTTTTT. V gene TRBV7-6 combines with J gene TRBJ2-2, with 11 positions matching TRBD2. The J segment lost 5 bases and the V segment lost 5 bases, leaving 7 bases of the junction unmatched. The CDR3 is 16 residues long. From germline, CDR1 is SGHVS and CDR2 FNYEAQ.

This clone was seen once. The DNA for the CDR3 is TGTGCCATCAGTCCCGATCCCACAGATACGCAGTATTTT. As protein: CAISPDPTDTQYF. The V call is TRBV10-3, the J call TRBJ2-3; no clear D gene. The CDR3 is 13 amino acids. Germline CDR1 ENHRY, CDR2 SYGVKD. Trimming cost V 5 bases and J 2 bases, with 8 bases left between them.

The chain links TRBV9 to TRBJ1-1, with D tentatively TRBD1 (6 bases). CDR3 length: 16 amino acids. Germline CDR1 SGDLS, CDR2 YYNGEE. Trimming removed 0 bases at V and 0 bases at J, with 12 bases between. The CDR3 protein is CASSVATGGLNTEAFF. The CDR3 nucleotides read TGTGCCAGCAGCGTAGCTACGGGGGGCTTGAACACTGAAGCTTTCTTT.

The chain combines TRBV7-2 with TRBJ2-5; 10 bases map to TRBD2. CDR1 is SGHTA, CDR2 FQGNSA, per germline. The CDR3 spans 15 residues. The junction had 6 bases not matched to a gene; V was cut back by 2 bases and J by 6 bases. This CDR3 reads CASSLTSGVMKTQYF. CDR3 in DNA: TGTGCCAGCAGCTTAACTAGCGGGGTCATGAAGACCCAGTACTTC.

V is TRBV7-2 and J is TRBJ1-2; D remains ambiguous. Germline V gene lookup returns CDR1 SGHTA and CDR2 FQGNSA. There are 15 residues in the CDR3. V was trimmed by 3 bases and J by 4 bases, leaving 15 bases between them. This chain's CDR3 is CASSFASGSSYGYTF. The CDR3 region has the DNA TGTGCCAGCAGCTTCGCTTCGGGTTCGTCCTATGGCTACACCTTC. Together with reference TRBV7-2 and TRBJ1-2, the CDR3 gives the full variable domain: GAGVSQSPSNKVTEKGKDVELRCDPISGHTALYWYRQSLGQGLEFLIYFQGNSAPDKSGLPSDRFSAERTGGSVSTLTIQRTQQEDSAVYLCASSFASGSSYGYTFGSGTRLTVV.

Of note for this clone: The sample contains more than one DNA sequence encoding this CDR3. This chain uses TRBV5-1 with TRBJ2-5; 10 bases fit TRBD1. The CDR3 is 15 residues long. The J segment lost 3 bases and the V segment lost 4 bases, leaving 6 bases of the junction unmatched. In germline, CDR1 is SGHRS, CDR2 YFSETQ. The DNA for the CDR3 is TGCGCCAGCAGCCTCGTTGGGACAGGGGAAGAGACCCAGTACTTC. Translating it yields CASSLVGTGEETQYF.

This chain uses TRBV7-9 with TRBJ1-2; TRBD1 matches 8 bases. This CDR3 spans 14 amino acids. CDR1 and CDR2 (germline): SEHNR, FQNEAQ (reference sequence). With V trimmed by 5 bases and J by 8 bases, 10 bases remained unmatched. This chain's CDR3 is CASSTRTGSDGYTF. Here the CDR3 DNA reads TGTGCCAGCAGCACCCGGACAGGGAGCGACGGCTACACCTTC.

Only one count was recorded for this clone. Written as DNA, the CDR3 is TGTGCCAGCAGCTTCGGAGTGGACAAAAACATTCAGTACTTC. Protein: CASSFGVDKNIQYF. The chain is built from TRBV4-2 and TRBJ2-4; D unclear. The CDR3 contains 14 residues. Germline values: CDR1 LGHNA, CDR2 YNFKEQ. Deletions cut 5 bases from V and 3 bases from J, with 11 bases between.

The CDR3 protein is CASSLFSTDTQYF. The CDR3 DNA sequence: TGTGCCAGCAGCTTATTCTCCACAGATACGCAGTATTTT. The J gene is TRBJ2-3, the V gene TRBV11-2; no reliable D call. V was clipped by 2 bases and J by 2 bases, with 5 bases between them. Germline loops: CDR1 SGHAT, CDR2 FQNNGV. This CDR3 has 13 residues.

This chain joins TRBV6-5 and TRBJ2-2, with TRBD1 matching 8 bases. The CDR3 loop spans 16 amino acids. J was trimmed by 7 bases and V by 2 bases; bases with no gene match: 9. CDR1 MNHEY and CDR2 SVGAGI come from the germline V gene. CDR3 in amino acids: CASSYNGQGSVGELFF. Here the CDR3 DNA reads TGTGCCAGCAGTTACAACGGACAGGGATCCGTCGGGGAGCTGTTTTTT.

This clone was seen a single time. This sequence joins TRBV5-1 and TRBJ2-5, with D tentatively TRBD1 (5 bases). Trimming removed 10 bases at V and 0 bases at J, with 10 bases between. There are 12 residues in the CDR3. Per germline, CDR1 SGHRS and CDR2 YFSETQ. CDR3 DNA sequence: TGCGCCTGTACAGGAGACCAAGAGACCCAGTACTTC. This gives the protein CACTGDQETQYF.

The chain links TRBV4-2 to TRBJ2-1; D is undetermined. There are 15 residues in the CDR3. Trimming took off 2 bases at V and 0 bases at J, with 8 bases between the two ends. Germline-derived CDR1 and CDR2 are LGHNA and YNFKEQ. CDR3 sequence reads: CASSQKRSSYNEQFF. CDR3 bases: TGTGCCAGCAGCCAAAAGCGCAGCTCCTACAATGAGCAGTTCTTC.